Each of the 18 T cell receptor beta chains below was sequenced from the same sample in a study of blood T cell repertoires in COVID-19. Assay: immunoSEQ multiplex PCR; the TCRdb copy retains only in-frame clones and omits some. The data contain 55,000 to 90,000 clones, 91% of them singletons. Sequencing used peripheral blood. These receptors were taken from a human donor with active COVID-19. The donor label of this sample is uncertain.

There are a few counts of this clone. The chain employs TRBV6-5 and TRBJ1-3; D call uncertain. CDR3 length equals 15 residues. Germline V gene data show CDR1 as MNHEY and CDR2 as SVGAGI. V gave up 5 bases and J gave up 0 bases, with 11 bases separating them. CDR3 residues: CASSLKPYSGNTIYF. The CDR3 DNA follows: TGTGCCAGCAGTCTTAAGCCCTACTCTGGAAACACCATATATTTT.

In this sample, this clone turned up many times. The chain links TRBV5-4 to TRBJ1-1; D might be TRBD1 (5 bases). V lost 6 bases and J lost 10, with 16 bases in between. Germline CDR1 and CDR2: SGHNT and YYREEE (reference sequence). CDR3 size: 12 residues. The CDR3 DNA follows: TGTGCCAGCACCGTTGAAGGAGGGGCAGCTTTCTTT. This codes for CASTVEGGAAFF.

The V gene is TRBV19, the J gene TRBJ1-1, with D unclear. This CDR3 has 15 amino acids. Trimming left V 8 bases short and J 4 bases short, with 20 bases between. Germline V gene data show CDR1 as LNHDA and CDR2 as SQIVND (reference sequence). The CDR3 region has the DNA TGTGCCAGTCAAATGGAGGCCCACCCGGGCACTGAAGCTTTCTTT. Translation: CASQMEAHPGTEAFF.

The rearrangement uses TRBV5-6 and TRBJ2-4, with D possibly TRBD1 on 6 matching bases. The CDR3 has 15 residues. Germline values: CDR1 SGHDT, CDR2 YYEEEE. V was clipped by 3 bases and J by 0 bases, with 10 bases between them. The CDR3 loop is CASSSRGRAKNIQYF. The CDR3 region has the DNA TGTGCCAGCAGCTCCAGGGGTCGAGCCAAAAACATTCAGTACTTC.

This clone was recorded once. V is TRBV15 and J is TRBJ2-3; 10 bases match TRBD2. Germline CDR1 reads LNHNV; CDR2 reads YYDKDF (reference sequence). The CDR3 sequence is 17 residues long. V trimming: 1 base; J trimming: 3 bases; junction bases outside the gene matches: 7. This chain's CDR3 is CATSRGKSAGGTDTQYF. The CDR3 bases are TGTGCCACCAGCAGAGGGAAATCAGCGGGAGGGACAGATACGCAGTATTTT. Complete variable domain (other parts from reference TRBV15 and TRBJ2-3): DAMVIQNPRYQVTQFGKPVTLSCSQTLNHNVMYWYQQKSSQAPKLLFHYYDKDFNNEADTPDNFQSRRPNTSFCFLDIRSPGLGDTAMYLCATSRGKSAGGTDTQYFGPGTRLTVL.

The rearrangement joins TRBV24-1 to TRBJ2-1, with 11 nucleotides matching TRBD2. Germline CDR1 is KGHDR and CDR2 is SFDVKD. The CDR3 runs to 16 residues. J lost 0 bases, V lost 3 bases, and 0 bases had no gene match. CDR3 bases: TGTGCCACCAGTGATCTAGCGGGAGGCTCCTACAATGAGCAGTTCTTC. Protein product: CATSDLAGGSYNEQFF.

This chain connects TRBV7-2 to TRBJ2-1; 8 positions agree with TRBD1. V lost 1 base, J lost 2 bases, and 1 base stayed unmatched. This CDR3 comprises 15 residues. CDR1 is SGHTA, CDR2 FQGNSA, per germline. CDR3 DNA sequence: TGTGCCAGCAGCTTAGACAGGGGGGCCTACAATGAGCAGTTCTTC. Translated: CASSLDRGAYNEQFF.

The chain combines TRBV5-1 with TRBJ2-2; D perhaps matches TRBD2 (6 bases). Trimming pared 0 bases from V and 1 base from J, leaving 7 bases between. The CDR3 contains 15 residues. Germline CDR1 reads SGHRS; CDR2 reads YFSETQ. The CDR3 DNA reads as TGCGCCAGCAGCTTGGATAGCGGGAACACCGGGGAGCTGTTTTTT. This codes for CASSLDSGNTGELFF.

The chain carries TRBV7-9 and TRBJ2-7; 7 bases match TRBD1. V was pared by 5 bases and J by 2 bases, with 6 bases of the junction left unmatched. The length of the CDR3 is 14 residues. The germline CDR1 and CDR2 sequences are SEHNR and FQNEAQ (reference sequence). CDR3 nucleotides: TGTGCCAGCAGCCCATCGACAGGGCCCTACGAGCAGTACTTC. Protein: CASSPSTGPYEQYF.

The chain combines TRBV28 with TRBJ1-2; 10 bases are a match to TRBD1. Germline-derived CDR1 and CDR2 are MDHEN and SYDVKM. This CDR3 has 17 residues. The V segment lost 4 bases and the J segment 4 bases; nucleotides outside the gene matches: 12. The CDR3, as DNA: TGTGCCAGCAGTTCTCCGACCGGGACAGGGGCACCCTATGGCTACACCTTC. This sequence encodes CASSSPTGTGAPYGYTF.

This chain links TRBV3-1 (or the pseudogene TRBV3-2) with TRBJ2-1, with 10 positions matching TRBD2. The germline gives CDR1 LGHDT, CDR2 YNNKEL (reference sequence). The CDR3 consists of 15 residues. The V gene end was trimmed by 1 base and the J gene end by 7 bases; junction bases not matched to a gene: 4. The CDR3 DNA reads as TGTGCCAGCAGCCAAGGACTAGCGGGCACTAATGAGCAGTTCTTC. Amino acids: CASSQGLAGTNEQFF.

V is TRBV28 and J is TRBJ1-2; TRBD1 is a possible D gene (5 bases). The CDR3 spans 12 residues. Germline CDR1 MDHEN, CDR2 SYDVKM. V lost 8 bases and J 3 bases, leaving 10 bases between the germline ends. CDR3 region: CASGRVDYGYTF. The CDR3 region has the DNA TGTGCCAGCGGCAGGGTGGACTATGGCTACACCTTC.

As for this clone: A junction end diverges from the germline sequence, so it may reflect a read error. This sequence joins TRBV28 and TRBJ2-5; weak D call: TRBD1 (5 bases). The CDR3 is 15 amino acids. Germline CDR1 is MDHEN and CDR2 is SYDVKM. For the CDR3, the DNA is TGTGTCAGCAGTTTTTACTCGCAGGGTGGGGAGACCCAGTACTTC. The encoded protein is CVSSFYSQGGETQYF.

This rearrangement joins TRBV2 to TRBJ2-7, with a possible D match to TRBD2 (6 bases). The CDR3 loop spans 15 amino acids. Germline V gene sequence: CDR1 SNHLY, CDR2 FYNNEI. Trimming left V 6 bases short and J 6 bases short, with 21 bases between. The DNA for the CDR3 is TGTGCCAGCAGCGAACGGGGGAGAGGTTCGCCCGAGCAGTACTTC. Translation: CASSERGRGSPEQYF. Variable domain in full (rest from reference TRBV2 and TRBJ2-7): EPEVTQTPSHQVTQMGQEVILRCVPISNHLYFYWYRQILGQKVEFLVSFYNNEISEKSEIFDDQFSVERPDGSNFTLKIRSTKLEDSAMYFCASSERGRGSPEQYFGPGTRLTVT.

The chain couples TRBV10-1 to TRBJ2-5; D uncertain. This CDR3 is built from 13 residues. Germline CDR1 reads WNHNN; CDR2 reads SYGVQD (reference sequence). Trimming pared 4 bases from V and 2 bases from J, leaving 8 bases between. In DNA, the CDR3 is TGCGCCAGCAGTGCCCGCCAGCAAGAGACCCAGTACTTC. The encoded protein is CASSARQQETQYF.

The genes are TRBV7-9 and TRBJ1-5, with D perhaps matching TRBD1 (5 bases). CDR1 is SEHNR and CDR2 is FQNEAQ in the germline V gene (reference sequence). Trimming left V 4 bases short and J 0 bases short, with 10 bases between. CDR3 length: 15 residues. The DNA for the CDR3 is TGTGCCAGCAGCTCCTATGACAGTAGCAATCAGCCCCAGCATTTT. This translates into CASSSYDSSNQPQHF.

The CDR3, as DNA: TGTGCCAGCAGCTTGGGGGCGGGGAGCACAGATACGCAGTATTTT. It translates to CASSLGAGSTDTQYF. The chain links TRBV5-6 to TRBJ2-3, with a weak D call TRBD2 (6 bases). V was clipped by 0 bases and J by 0 bases, with 8 bases between them. This CDR3 has 15 residues. Per the germline V gene, CDR1 is SGHDT and CDR2 is YYEEEE.

This chain joins TRBV7-9 and TRBJ2-5, with a possible D match to TRBD2 (6 bases). The ends were cut back, 5 bases at V and 4 bases at J, with 17 bases in the middle. Germline V gene data show CDR1 as SEHNR and CDR2 as FQNEAQ (reference sequence). The CDR3 runs to 15 residues. The CDR3 bases are TGTGCCAGCAGCATCGTGGGGGGACCGGCAGAGACCCAGTACTTC. It yields the protein CASSIVGGPAETQYF.